The next 17 T cell receptor beta chains were all read from a single sample in a study of T cell responses to AZD1222 COVID-19 vaccine. Generated by immunoSEQ multiplex PCR, the TCRdb table keeps only in-frame clones and is missing some. The sample shows more than 140,000 clones, around 88% of them seen only once. The specimen was peripheral blood, collected on day 0 of MenACWY control vaccination. The receptors shown here come from an adult in good health.

The V and J genes are TRBV7-9 and TRBJ1-1; 7 positions agree with TRBD1. Germline V gene lookup returns CDR1 SEHNR and CDR2 FQNEAQ (reference sequence). The trim removed 6 bases at V and 1 base at J, leaving 11 bases unmatched. CDR3 length: 16 residues. The CDR3 reads CASSHRQGRGNTEAFF. The CDR3 DNA reads TGTGCCAGCAGTCACAGACAGGGCCGGGGGAACACTGAAGCTTTCTTT.

The J gene is TRBJ1-2, the V gene TRBV4-1, with TRBD1 as a possible D gene (5 bases). The CDR3 length is 16 residues. Trimming stripped 0 bases from V and 0 bases from J, with 11 bases between. CDR1 is MGHRA, CDR2 YSYEKL, per germline. The CDR3 nucleotides are TGCGCCAGCAGCCAAGAAAGGGACGGAGCTAACTATGGCTACACCTTC. Translation: CASSQERDGANYGYTF.

The chain couples TRBV7-2 to TRBJ2-7; D not resolved. From germline, CDR1 is SGHTA and CDR2 FQGNSA. The CDR3 covers 16 residues. V was trimmed by 5 bases and J by 0 bases, leaving 17 bases between them. The CDR3 coding sequence is TGTGCCAGCAGCCAACTCGGTGGACGGGCCTCCTACGAGCAGTACTTC. Translating gives CASSQLGGRASYEQYF.

This rearrangement joins TRBV7-2 to TRBJ2-2; TRBD1 might be the D (6 bases). Germline CDR1 is SGHTA and CDR2 is FQGNSA. V was trimmed by 3 bases and J by 4 bases, leaving 18 bases between them. The CDR3 covers 17 residues. Here the CDR3 reads CASSFMSAGDSTGELFF. Here the CDR3 DNA reads TGTGCCAGCAGCTTTATGAGTGCAGGGGATTCCACCGGGGAGCTGTTTTTT.

This chain connects TRBV18 to TRBJ1-1; D call uncertain. CDR1 and CDR2 from the germline V gene are KGHSH and LQKENI. The V end was cut by 4 bases, the J end by 1 base, with 7 bases between. There are 13 residues in the CDR3. The CDR3 spells CASSLDWNTEAFF. In DNA, the CDR3 is TGTGCCAGCTCACTCGACTGGAACACTGAAGCTTTCTTT.

The CDR3 DNA follows: TGTGCCAGCAGCTTGCAGGGGTTCGAGCCCCAGCATTTT. Translating gives CASSLQGFEPQHF. The chain links TRBV11-2 to TRBJ1-5, with D tentatively TRBD1 (6 bases). Trimming took 3 bases from V and 8 from J, leaving 11 bases between them. This CDR3 comprises 13 residues. Germline V gene lookup returns CDR1 SGHAT and CDR2 FQNNGV.

The rearrangement joins TRBV7-2 to TRBJ2-3; D is unresolved. Germline V gives CDR1 SGHTA, CDR2 FQGNSA. The CDR3 loop spans 13 amino acids. V was trimmed by 3 bases and J by 2 bases, leaving 6 bases between them. The CDR3 nucleotides are TGTGCCAGCAGCTTTCTACTCACAGATACGCAGTATTTT. Its protein product is CASSFLLTDTQYF.

The chain recombines TRBV7-2 with TRBJ1-5; D remains ambiguous. Trimming left V 1 base short and J 0 bases short, with 7 bases between. The CDR3 is 15 residues long. The V gene's germline CDR1 is SGHTA and CDR2 FQGNSA. Written as DNA, the CDR3 is TGTACCAGCAGCTTAGTTTGGAATAGCAATCAGCCCCAGCATTTT. This codes for CTSSLVWNSNQPQHF.

This rearrangement joins TRBV28 to TRBJ1-5, with D tentatively TRBD1 (6 bases). CDR1 is MDHEN and CDR2 is SYDVKM in the germline V gene. V gave up 2 bases and J gave up 6 bases, with 8 bases separating them. CDR3 length: 13 amino acids. The CDR3 DNA is TGTGCCAGCAGTTTAACAGGGCTTCAGCCCCAGCATTTT. Protein product: CASSLTGLQPQHF.

The chain uses TRBV6-5 and TRBJ1-4, with D unclear. Germline values: CDR1 MNHEY, CDR2 SVGAGI. This CDR3 is built from 15 residues. V lost 2 bases and J lost 7, with 14 bases in between. CDR3 amino acids: CASSYGGRIGEKLFF. The CDR3 nucleotides read TGTGCCAGCAGTTACGGCGGGAGAATAGGTGAAAAACTGTTTTTT.

This chain uses TRBV18 with TRBJ1-1, with D possibly TRBD1 on 5 matching bases. There are 17 residues in the CDR3. The V gene lost 3 bases and the J gene lost 2 bases, with 19 bases spanning the gap. Per the germline V gene, CDR1 is KGHSH and CDR2 is LQKENI. CDR3 in DNA: TGTGCCAGCTCACCTCTCCAGGGTATGCCGGAAAACACTGAAGCTTTCTTT. Amino acid sequence: CASSPLQGMPENTEAFF. Supplemented by reference TRBV18 and TRBJ1-1, the full variable domain reads NAGVMQNPRHLVRRRGQEARLRCSPMKGHSHVYWYRQLPEEGLKFMVYLQKENIIDESGMPKERFSAEFPKEGPSILRIQQVVRGDSAAYFCASSPLQGMPENTEAFFGQGTRLTVV.

The CDR3 protein is CASSAREARNEKLFF. The CDR3 DNA is TGTGCCAGCAGCGCCAGAGAGGCCAGAAATGAAAAACTGTTTTTT. The chain uses TRBV11-2 and TRBJ1-4, with D hard to call. The germline V and J ends were trimmed by 5 bases and 5 bases, with 15 bases remaining between them. The CDR3 extends over 15 amino acids. The V gene's germline CDR1 is SGHAT and CDR2 FQNNGV.

This clone is a singleton in its sample. The chain employs TRBV25-1 and TRBJ1-1, with a possible D match to TRBD1 (6 bases). V was pared by 1 base and J by 5 bases, with 11 bases between. The CDR3 runs 14 residues. Per the germline V gene, CDR1 is MGHDK and CDR2 is SYGVNS. DNA for the CDR3: TGTGCCAGCAGTGAATCGCAGGGGCGGACTGAAGCTTTCTTT. Protein product: CASSESQGRTEAFF.

This sequence joins TRBV15 and TRBJ2-7; 10 bases fit TRBD2. V gave up 1 base and J gave up 6 bases; unmatched junction bases: 6. Germline V gene data show CDR1 as LNHNV and CDR2 as YYDKDF (reference sequence). The CDR3 runs to 15 residues. CDR3 bases: TGTGCCACCAGCAGAGTTGGGCGGACTAGCGGCGAGCAGTACTTC. Residues: CATSRVGRTSGEQYF.

The rearrangement joins TRBV15 to TRBJ1-5, with a possible D match to TRBD1 (5 bases). V lost 0 bases and J 7 bases, leaving 13 bases between the germline ends. This CDR3 has 15 residues. CDR1 is LNHNV and CDR2 is YYDKDF in the germline V gene (reference sequence). The CDR3, as DNA: TGTGCCACCAGCAGAGATACGGGGGGTAGGCAGCCCCAGCATTTT. Its protein is CATSRDTGGRQPQHF.

The chain links TRBV28 to TRBJ2-1; 15 nucleotides agree with TRBD2. This CDR3 contains 16 residues. V shed 5 bases and J 7 bases; nucleotides not matched to a gene: 6. Germline assignment: CDR1 MDHEN and CDR2 SYDVKM. The CDR3 nucleotides read TGTGCCAGCAGTCCACCGGGACTAGCGGGGGGAAATGAGCAGTTCTTC. It encodes CASSPPGLAGGNEQFF.

The gene calls are TRBV4-1 and TRBJ1-1, with a tentative D call TRBD1 (6 bases). Germline V lookup: CDR1 MGHRA, CDR2 YSYEKL. Trimming shortened V by 4 bases and J by 0 bases, and 15 bases separated the two germline ends. The CDR3 has 16 amino acids. This CDR3 is CASSPDSSLMNTEAFF. The CDR3 DNA follows: TGCGCCAGCAGCCCGGACAGTTCGCTTATGAACACTGAAGCTTTCTTT.